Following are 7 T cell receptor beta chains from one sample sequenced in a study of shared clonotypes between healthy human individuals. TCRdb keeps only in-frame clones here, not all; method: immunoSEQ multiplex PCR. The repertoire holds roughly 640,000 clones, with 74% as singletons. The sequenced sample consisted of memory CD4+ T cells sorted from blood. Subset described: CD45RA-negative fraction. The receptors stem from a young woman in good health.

The CDR3 coding sequence is TGTGCCAGCATTCGGATGGGCGGGACCCTAAATGAAAAACTGTTTTTT. Encoded protein: CASIRMGGTLNEKLFF. The chain recombines TRBV28 with TRBJ1-4; tentatively, D is TRBD1 (5 bases). This CDR3 is built from 16 residues. The V gene's germline CDR1 is MDHEN and CDR2 SYDVKM. The ends were cut back, 7 bases at V and 5 bases at J, with 20 bases in the middle.

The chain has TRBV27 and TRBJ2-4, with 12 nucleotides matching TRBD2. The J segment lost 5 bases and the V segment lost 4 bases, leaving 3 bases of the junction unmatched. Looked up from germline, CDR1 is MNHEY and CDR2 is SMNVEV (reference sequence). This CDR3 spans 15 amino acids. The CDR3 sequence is CASSSLAGGQNIQYF. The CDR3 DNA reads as TGTGCCAGCAGTTCCCTAGCGGGAGGGCAAAACATTCAGTACTTC.

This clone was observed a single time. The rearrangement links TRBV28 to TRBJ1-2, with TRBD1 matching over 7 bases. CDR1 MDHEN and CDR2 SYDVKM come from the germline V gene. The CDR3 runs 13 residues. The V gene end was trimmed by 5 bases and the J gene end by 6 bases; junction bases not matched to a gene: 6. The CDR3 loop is CASSVRDSDGYTF. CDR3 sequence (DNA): TGTGCCAGCAGTGTCCGGGACAGTGATGGCTACACCTTC.

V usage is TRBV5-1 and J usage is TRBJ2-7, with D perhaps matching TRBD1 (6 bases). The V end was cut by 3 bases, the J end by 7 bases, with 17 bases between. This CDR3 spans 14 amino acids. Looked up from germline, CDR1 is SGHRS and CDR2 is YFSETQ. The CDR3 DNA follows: TGCGCCAGCAGCTCGGGGACACGCCTCACAGAGCAGTACTTC. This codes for CASSSGTRLTEQYF.

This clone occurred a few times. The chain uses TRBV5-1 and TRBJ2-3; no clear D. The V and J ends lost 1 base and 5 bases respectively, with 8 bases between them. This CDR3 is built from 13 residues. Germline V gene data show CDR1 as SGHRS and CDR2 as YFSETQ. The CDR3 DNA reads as TGCGCCAGCAGCTTGAGGGTGGGAGATACGCAGTATTTT. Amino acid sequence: CASSLRVGDTQYF.

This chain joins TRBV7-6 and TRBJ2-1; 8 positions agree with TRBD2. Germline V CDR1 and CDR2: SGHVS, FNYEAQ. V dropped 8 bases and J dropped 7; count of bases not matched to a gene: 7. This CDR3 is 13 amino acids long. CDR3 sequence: CASGKREINEQFF. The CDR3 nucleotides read TGTGCCAGCGGCAAGCGGGAGATAAATGAGCAGTTCTTC.

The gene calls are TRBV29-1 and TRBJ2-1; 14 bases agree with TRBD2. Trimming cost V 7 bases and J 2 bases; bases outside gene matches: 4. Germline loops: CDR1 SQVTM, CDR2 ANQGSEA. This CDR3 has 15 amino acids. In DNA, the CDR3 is TGCAGCGCAGGACTAGCGGGAGGTGCCTACAATGAGCAGTTCTTC. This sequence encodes CSAGLAGGAYNEQFF.